This record covers a single T cell receptor (beta chain). Its antigen is unknown. The study ran its PCR with 60 Vbeta and 13 Jbeta primers. Here immunoSEQ multiplex PCR was the method, and the copy in TCRdb shows in-frame clones only, minus some. The sample shows around 150,000 clones, 70% to 80% of them seen only once. The germline V gene encodes CDR1 SGHTA and CDR2 FQGNSA. V was shortened by 2 bases and J by 3 bases, with 13 bases between the two germline ends. This CDR3 spans 15 amino acids. This specimen belongs to a study of cytomegalovirus exposure and HLA in healthy donors. Whole-study findings and limits: As a later analysis showed, a missense DCLRE1C variant was linked to trimming of TCR beta V- and J-genes. Common viral pathogens seemed to be connected with several of the most significant clusters, according to a later analysis. Within an earlier analysis, most TCR beta V segments proved productive either about 90% or about 30% of the time.

The sequenced sample was PBMCs. The TCR originated in a man aged 45-65 years in good health and CMV-seropositive. The rearrangement joins TRBV7-2 to TRBJ1-2, with D possibly matching TRBD1 (6 bases). CDR3 DNA: TGTGCCAGCAGCTTAAAAGGCGGGGGCGACTATGGCTACACCTTC. It translates to CASSLKGGGDYGYTF.